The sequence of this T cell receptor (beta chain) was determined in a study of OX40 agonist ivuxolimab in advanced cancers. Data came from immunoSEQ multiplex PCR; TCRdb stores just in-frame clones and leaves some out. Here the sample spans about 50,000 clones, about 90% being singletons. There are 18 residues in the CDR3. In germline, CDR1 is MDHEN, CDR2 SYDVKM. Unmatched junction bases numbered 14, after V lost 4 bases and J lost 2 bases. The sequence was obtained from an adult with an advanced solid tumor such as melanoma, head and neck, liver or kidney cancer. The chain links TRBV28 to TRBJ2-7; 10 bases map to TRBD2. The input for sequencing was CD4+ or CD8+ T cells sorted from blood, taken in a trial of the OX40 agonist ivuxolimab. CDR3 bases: TGTGCCAGCAGTTCCGGGACTAGCGTCTTCGGTTCCACCTACGAGCAGTACTTC. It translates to CASSSGTSVFGSTYEQYF.